Following are 10 T cell receptor beta chains from one sample sequenced in a study of T cells in women clearing cervical HPV infection. Libraries were prepared by immunoSEQ multiplex PCR; TCRdb keeps only in-frame clonotypes and omits some of them. The ten top clones account for 9.5% to 10%, within a sample of approximately 22,000 clones. Input material: blood buffy coat. Every receptor here comes from a woman aged 18 to 75 with a cervical HPV16 infection that either progressed to CIN3+ or cleared (not recorded which).

Concerning this clone itself: The read finishes 3 residues shy of the CDR3 end, and the germline J gene is used to complete it. The rearrangement uses TRBV7-8 and TRBJ1-5, with 8 bases that match TRBD1. With 4 bases clipped from V and 1 base from J, the junction kept 6 bases outside the gene matches. This CDR3 is built from 16 residues. Germline V gene sequence: CDR1 SGHVS, CDR2 FQNEAQ. The CDR3 region is CASSSTTGGSNQPQHF. The DNA read from the CDR3 is TGTGCCAGCAGCTCGACTACAGGGGGGAGCAATCAGCCC.

Regarding this clone: The read halts 3 residues ahead of the CDR3 end, with the missing end drawn from the germline J gene. The J gene is TRBJ2-5, the V gene TRBV20-1; a possible D gene is TRBD1 (6 bases). The CDR3 extends over 17 amino acids. CDR1 and CDR2 from the germline V gene are DFQATT and SNEGSKA (reference sequence). The V gene lost 0 bases and the J gene lost 5 bases, with 22 bases spanning the gap. CDR3 DNA (partial): TGCAGTGCTAGAGATTGGGGGCGGCTCAGCCCGGGGGAGACC. It is translated as CSARDWGRLSPGET. The whole CDR3 sequence is CSARDWGRLSPGETQYF.

Of note for this clone: The read terminates 3 residues ahead of where the CDR3 ends, so the germline J gene completes it. The V and J genes are TRBV7-8 and TRBJ2-3; D remains unclear. Germline values: CDR1 SGHVS, CDR2 FQNEAQ. The V end was cut by 4 bases, the J end by 0 bases, with 11 bases between. The CDR3 is made up of 15 amino acids. The CDR3 DNA, read in part, is TGTGCCAGCAGCTCGCATACGCTAAGCACAGATACG. Its translation: CASSSHTLSTDT. In full, the CDR3 reads CASSSHTLSTDTQYF.

In the case of this clone: The read ends 3 residues early relative to the CDR3; the germline J gene fills the gap. The chain uses TRBV7-8 and TRBJ1-1; no clear D gene. Germline-derived CDR1 and CDR2 are SGHVS and FQNEAQ. V lost 4 bases and J 5 bases, leaving 14 bases between the germline ends. The CDR3 is 14 residues long. The DNA read from the CDR3 is TGTGCCAGCAGCTCCCAACGAGTCGGGACTGAA. It encodes CASSSQRVGTE. From start to end, the CDR3 is CASSSQRVGTEAFF.

CDR3 DNA, as far as it was read: TGTGCCAGCAGCTTAATGGCGGGACAGGGCTACGAG. It is translated as CASSLMAGQGYE. The entire CDR3 protein reads CASSLMAGQGYEQYF. The chain is built from TRBV7-2 and TRBJ2-7, with 9 positions matching TRBD1. The read halts 3 residues ahead of the CDR3 end, with the missing end drawn from the germline J gene. The CDR3 loop spans 15 amino acids. The germline CDR1 and CDR2 sequences are SGHTA and FQGNSA. The ends lost 2 bases at V and 3 bases at J; junction bases unmatched: 5.

Comments on this clone: The read stops 3 residues short of the end of the CDR3; the missing end is completed from the germline J gene. The chain carries TRBV20-1 and TRBJ2-5, with 9 bases matching TRBD1. This CDR3 region has 15 residues. The V and J ends lost 1 base and 5 bases, in that order; junction bases with no gene match: 8. Germline V gene sequence: CDR1 DFQATT, CDR2 SNEGSKA (reference sequence). The CDR3 bases that were read are TGCAGTGCTAGAGCCATAACAGGGGGCCGGGAGACC. Protein: CSARAITGGRET. The whole CDR3 protein reads CSARAITGGRETQYF.

As to this clone: The missing CDR3 end, 3 residues past where the read stops, is filled in from the germline J gene. The chain combines TRBV9 with TRBJ2-1; 12 bases are a match to TRBD2. The CDR3 has 15 residues. Trimming took 4 bases from V and 9 from J; bases not matched to a gene: 8. CDR1 and CDR2 from the germline V gene are SGDLS and YYNGEE. The covered CDR3 bases are TGTGCCAGCAGCATCGGGACTAGCGGGTTAGGTGAG. This sequence encodes CASSIGTSGLGE. The entire CDR3 sequence reads CASSIGTSGLGEQFF.

As regards this clone: The read halts 3 residues ahead of the CDR3 end, with the missing end drawn from the germline J gene. The chain recombines TRBV2 with TRBJ1-1; 8 bases line up with TRBD1. The V gene end was trimmed by 5 bases and the J gene end by 0 bases; junction bases not matched to a gene: 5. This CDR3 is built from 15 residues. Germline-derived CDR1 and CDR2 are SNHLY and FYNNEI. The CDR3 is CASSMTGVMNTEAFF. Partial CDR3 DNA: TGTGCCAGCAGTATGACAGGGGTAATGAACACTGAA.

On this clone: The read finishes 3 residues shy of the CDR3 end, and the germline J gene is used to complete it. The V gene is TRBV5-6, the J gene TRBJ1-2, with a tentative D call TRBD1 (6 bases). Germline assignment: CDR1 SGHDT and CDR2 YYEEEE. V was shortened by 5 bases and J by 3 bases, with 14 bases between the two germline ends. CDR3 length: 14 residues. CDR3 DNA, as far as it was read: TGTGCCAGCAGATACGCGGACAGTCACTATGGC. It yields the protein CASRYADSHYG. The full CDR3 protein reads CASRYADSHYGYTF.

On this clone itself: The CDR3 extends 3 residues past the end of the read, so its final part is completed from the germline J gene. V is TRBV2 and J is TRBJ2-7, with TRBD1 matching 7 bases. The CDR3 is 12 residues long. Germline values: CDR1 SNHLY, CDR2 FYNNEI. V dropped 6 bases and J dropped 6; count of bases not matched to a gene: 5. The chain's CDR3 is CASRLGQAEQYF. Partial CDR3 DNA: TGTGCCAGCAGGCTTGGACAGGCCGAG.